This passage covers 27 T cell receptor beta chains from one sample sequenced in a study of CD8 T cells in Susac syndrome. It was with random hexamers that roughly 0.45 to 1 ug RNA was reverse transcribed. TCRdb redid the calling of the immunoSEQ multiplex PCR reads with MiXCR, one entry per CDR3 protein. The sample yields hundreds of thousands of distinct CDR3 sequences, roughly 85% seen once. Source material: CD8+ T cells from PBMCs. The source is a human donor with multiple sclerosis.

The gene calls are TRBV27 and TRBJ2-1, with 12 nucleotides matching TRBD2. J lost 7 bases, V lost 6 bases, and 4 bases had no gene match. CDR3 length: 14 amino acids. CDR1 is MNHEY, CDR2 SMNVEV, per germline (reference sequence). CDR3 residues: CASRPGTSGNEQFF. CDR3 bases: TGTGCCAGCAGACCTGGGACTAGCGGGAATGAGCAGTTCTTC.

V usage is TRBV6-6 and J usage is TRBJ2-7, with TRBD2 identical over 9 bases. The germline gives CDR1 MNHNY, CDR2 SVGAGI (reference sequence). Germline trimming cut 0 bases from V and 2 bases from J; bases unmatched to any gene: 2. The CDR3 is made up of 15 amino acids. CDR3 amino acids: CASSYSSGSTYEQYF. Here the CDR3 DNA reads TGTGCCAGCAGTTACTCTAGCGGGAGTACCTACGAGCAGTACTTC.

The chain employs TRBV9 and TRBJ2-2; 10 bases align to TRBD2. Germline assignment: CDR1 SGDLS and CDR2 YYNGEE. The junction had 4 bases not matched to a gene; V was cut back by 4 bases and J by 4 bases. The CDR3 is 15 residues long. The CDR3 DNA sequence: TGTGCCAGCAGCCATAGCGGGAGGAGCACCGGGGAGCTGTTTTTT. It codes for CASSHSGRSTGELFF.

This clonotype was seen a handful of times. The CDR3 sequence is CASSGQGGYGYTF. The CDR3 bases are TGTGCCAGTAGTGGACAGGGGGGCTATGGCTACACCTTC. The gene calls are TRBV19 and TRBJ1-2; 10 nucleotides agree with TRBD1. This CDR3 comprises 13 residues. CDR1 and CDR2 (germline): LNHDA, SQIVND (reference sequence). After removal of 5 bases from V and 4 bases from J, the junction contained 1 base not matched to a gene.

The rearrangement uses TRBV10-3 and TRBJ2-1, with 11 bases lining up with TRBD2. V lost 0 bases, J lost 4 bases, and 2 bases stayed unmatched. CDR1 is ENHRY and CDR2 is SYGVKD in the germline V gene. The CDR3 extends over 16 amino acids. For the CDR3, the DNA is TGTGCCATCAGTGAGTCACTAGCGGGAGAGTACAATGAGCAGTTCTTC. Protein product: CAISESLAGEYNEQFF.

V and J are TRBV2 and TRBJ2-2, with 11 bases identical to TRBD1. Germline loops: CDR1 SNHLY, CDR2 FYNNEI. V shed 3 bases, J shed 3 bases, and the junction held 3 bases outside the gene matches. The CDR3 has 16 residues. In DNA, the CDR3 is TGTGCCAGCAGTGACGGGACAGGGGGTTACACCGGGGAGCTGTTTTTT. Its translation: CASSDGTGGYTGELFF.

This rearrangement joins TRBV20-1 to TRBJ2-7, with D perhaps matching TRBD1 or TRBD2 (5 bases each). CDR1 is DFQATT and CDR2 is SNEGSKA in the germline V gene (reference sequence). The CDR3 is 15 residues long. Trimming shortened V by 4 bases and J by 1 base, and 17 bases separated the two germline ends. The chain's CDR3 is CSAKEGPGTSYEQYF. DNA for the CDR3: TGCAGTGCTAAAGAGGGGCCAGGGACGTCCTACGAGCAGTACTTC.

The table lists this clonotype with a few counts. This rearrangement joins TRBV9 to TRBJ2-7; 12 bases line up with TRBD1. Trimming at V came to 3 bases and at J to 4 bases, leaving 5 bases not matched to a gene. Germline V gene lookup returns CDR1 SGDLS and CDR2 YYNGEE. The CDR3 consists of 15 residues. The CDR3 is CASSARDRGQYEQYF. The CDR3 DNA sequence: TGTGCCAGCAGCGCCCGGGACAGGGGGCAATACGAGCAGTACTTC.

The chain combines TRBV20-1 with TRBJ1-1; D is unclear. CDR3 length: 13 amino acids. Germline CDR1 is DFQATT and CDR2 is SNEGSKA (reference sequence). V was cut by 0 bases and J by 2 bases, with 7 bases left in between. The CDR3 sequence is CSARDRSNTEAFF. The CDR3 nucleotides are TGCAGTGCTAGAGATCGCAGTAACACTGAAGCTTTCTTT.

This chain joins TRBV29-1 and TRBJ2-1; TRBD2 agrees at 9 bases. The germline CDR1 and CDR2 sequences are SQVTM and ANQGSEA. This CDR3 contains 18 residues. V shed 1 base and J 0 bases; nucleotides not matched to a gene: 10. The CDR3, as DNA: TGCAGCGTTGAAGGGGTAGAGAGGCGGGGGGGCTCCTACAATGAGCAGTTCTTC. The encoded protein is CSVEGVERRGGSYNEQFF.

In this sample, this clonotype turned up a few times. The chain employs TRBV29-1 and TRBJ1-3; D remains unclear. Trimming removed 4 bases at V and 7 bases at J, with 8 bases between. Germline V CDR1 and CDR2: SQVTM, ANQGSEA. The CDR3 contains 11 residues. The CDR3 is CSVASQNTIYF. DNA of the CDR3: TGCAGCGTTGCAAGTCAGAACACCATATATTTT.

V gene TRBV5-4 combines with J gene TRBJ2-7, with TRBD1 matching over 8 bases. Germline lookup yields CDR1 SGHNT and CDR2 YYREEE (reference sequence). CDR3 length: 12 residues. The junction had 2 bases not matched to a gene; V was cut back by 3 bases and J by 6 bases. The CDR3 DNA sequence: TGTGCCAGCAGCTCGACAGGGGTCGAGCAGTACTTC. It specifies CASSSTGVEQYF.

This clonotype was found once. This chain links TRBV12-3 or TRBV12-4 with TRBJ2-3; 7 positions match TRBD2. This CDR3 is 16 amino acids long. The J segment lost 2 bases and the V segment lost 6 bases, leaving 11 bases of the junction unmatched. DNA for the CDR3: TGTGCCAGCAGACGTAGCTCGCGGGGGTCCACAGATACGCAGTATTTT. It specifies CASRRSSRGSTDTQYF.

The chain joins TRBV11-2 to TRBJ2-4, with no clear D. This CDR3 is 13 amino acids long. The germline V gene has CDR1 SGHAT and CDR2 FQNNGV. Trimming stripped 3 bases from V and 3 bases from J, with 6 bases between. CDR3 sequence (DNA): TGTGCCAGCAGCTTCGGAGTCAAAAACATTCAGTACTTC. Translating it yields CASSFGVKNIQYF.

The chain has TRBV27 and TRBJ2-3; 12 bases line up with TRBD2. V dropped 6 bases and J dropped 4; count of bases not matched to a gene: 17. The CDR3 totals 19 residues. Germline V gives CDR1 MNHEY, CDR2 SMNVEV (reference sequence). The CDR3 protein is CASSRAWPSGRGYSDTQYF. The CDR3 DNA is TGTGCCAGCAGCAGGGCGTGGCCTAGCGGGAGGGGGTATTCAGATACGCAGTATTTT.

The chain combines TRBV7-2 with TRBJ1-2; D may be TRBD1 (5 bases). The CDR3 length is 12 residues. The germline CDR1 and CDR2 sequences are SGHTA and FQGNSA. V gave up 11 bases and J gave up 8 bases, with 18 bases separating them. Written as DNA, the CDR3 is TGTGCCGGGGGACCAGACCCTGTAGGCTACACCTTC. This translates into CAGGPDPVGYTF.

In DNA, the CDR3 is TGTGCCAGCAGTTCAAAGAAGGGGACCGGGGAGCTGTTTTTT. This sequence encodes CASSSKKGTGELFF. The V gene is TRBV27, the J gene TRBJ2-2, with a tentative D call TRBD1 (5 bases). Looked up from germline, CDR1 is MNHEY and CDR2 is SMNVEV (reference sequence). V was clipped by 4 bases and J by 5 bases, with 11 bases between them. This CDR3 is 14 amino acids long.

The chain is built from TRBV2 and TRBJ1-4; possible D gene TRBD1, 5 bases. CDR3 size: 15 residues. The V end was cut by 8 bases, the J end by 4 bases, with 17 bases between. Per germline, CDR1 SNHLY and CDR2 FYNNEI. The CDR3 bases are TGTGCCAGCGCGAGGGGTCGAGGGGTTAATGAAAAACTGTTTTTT. Translating gives CASARGRGVNEKLFF.

The chain carries TRBV19 and TRBJ1-1, with D uncertain. CDR1 is LNHDA and CDR2 is SQIVND in the germline V gene (reference sequence). Trimming pared 4 bases from V and 11 bases from J, leaving 20 bases between. This CDR3 region has 14 residues. CDR3 DNA: TGTGCCAGTAGTAGCGGTCAAGGGAGACGTTCGGCTTTCTTT. Protein: CASSSGQGRRSAFF.

This clonotype showed up just once. The V call is TRBV5-1, the J call TRBJ2-7; 7 bases map to TRBD2. After removal of 4 bases from V and 2 bases from J, the junction contained 12 bases not matched to a gene. CDR1 SGHRS and CDR2 YFSETQ come from the germline V gene. The CDR3 covers 16 residues. This CDR3 is CASSSLGRERAYEQYF. The CDR3 nucleotides are TGCGCCAGCAGCAGCCTCGGGCGGGAGAGGGCCTACGAGCAGTACTTC.

V and J are TRBV9 and TRBJ2-1; 8 bases fit TRBD2. Germline CDR1 SGDLS, CDR2 YYNGEE. This CDR3 contains 16 residues. Trimming cost V 3 bases and J 6 bases; bases outside gene matches: 11. The CDR3 DNA reads TGTGCCAGCAGCGCCATAGCGGGACGAATTGGCAATGAGCAGTTCTTC. This codes for CASSAIAGRIGNEQFF.

The chain joins TRBV7-3 to TRBJ2-1, with D perhaps TRBD2 (5 bases). Trimming removed 2 bases at V and 3 bases at J, with 11 bases between. The germline CDR1 and CDR2 sequences are SGHTA and FQGTGA. The CDR3 has 15 amino acids. The CDR3 protein is CASSLVRVNYNEQFF. In DNA, the CDR3 is TGTGCCAGCAGCTTAGTGCGGGTAAACTACAATGAGCAGTTCTTC.

V and J are TRBV10-2 and TRBJ2-7; D is perhaps TRBD1 or TRBD2 (5 bases each). The V gene lost 6 bases and the J gene lost 2 bases, with 23 bases spanning the gap. The CDR3 is made up of 17 amino acids. Germline V gene data show CDR1 as WSHSY and CDR2 as SAAADI. In DNA, the CDR3 is TGCGCCAGCAGCCCCCGCCTGGGACCCCGAGCTGCCTACGAGCAGTACTTC. It translates to CASSPRLGPRAAYEQYF.

The table lists this clonotype with a few counts. The V call is TRBV27, the J call TRBJ2-7, with D unresolved. CDR1 is MNHEY, CDR2 SMNVEV, per germline (reference sequence). The ends were cut back, 2 bases at V and 4 bases at J, with 9 bases in the middle. This CDR3 spans 13 amino acids. The CDR3 region has the DNA TGTGCCAGCAGTTTAACAGCCCGTTACGAGCAGTACTTC. Its translation is CASSLTARYEQYF.

This chain joins TRBV25-1 and TRBJ2-5; a possible D gene is TRBD1 (5 bases). The germline gives CDR1 MGHDK, CDR2 SYGVNS. The CDR3 length is 16 residues. V was cut by 1 base and J by 3 bases, with 15 bases left in between. The CDR3 DNA follows: TGTGCCAGCAGTGAATTGGGGCAGGGCTACGAAGAGACCCAGTACTTC. This encodes CASSELGQGYEETQYF.

This chain connects TRBV7-6 to TRBJ2-4, with D possibly called TRBD1 or TRBD2 (5 bases each). Germline V gene sequence: CDR1 SGHVS, CDR2 FNYEAQ. CDR3 size: 15 residues. V lost 5 bases, J lost 8 bases, and 19 bases lay in between. The CDR3 region has the DNA TGTGCCAGCAGCAGCGGTGTATCCCTAGGGGACATTCAGTACTTC. Amino acid sequence: CASSSGVSLGDIQYF. Full variable domain (remainder filled in from reference TRBV7-6 and TRBJ2-4): GAGVSQSPRYKVTKRGQDVALRCDPISGHVSLYWYRQALGQGPEFLTYFNYEAQQDKSGLPNDRFSAERPEGSISTLTIQRTEQRDSAMYRCASSSGVSLGDIQYFGAGTRLSVL.

The V call is TRBV27, the J call TRBJ2-3; 10 nucleotides match TRBD1. CDR3 size: 18 residues. Losses at the gene ends were 5 bases for V and 1 base for J; bases not matched to a gene: 12. The germline V gene encodes CDR1 MNHEY and CDR2 SMNVEV (reference sequence). CDR3 amino acids: CASSLGWVGTGGTDTQYF. CDR3 DNA sequence: TGTGCCAGCAGTCTAGGCTGGGTAGGGACAGGGGGCACAGATACGCAGTATTTT.